This entry features one T cell receptor (beta chain) sequence. Generated by immunoSEQ multiplex PCR, the TCRdb table keeps only in-frame clones and is missing some. Of around 70,000 clones in the sample, 85% to 95% were seen once. These data come from a study of T cell changes during pregnancy in multiple sclerosis. This receptor was obtained from a female donor with multiple sclerosis, enrolled in a pregnancy study. The source was peripheral blood, collected before pregnancy.

The CDR3 spells CASSTVGGLAGEGRETQYF. The CDR3 DNA reads as TGTGCCAGCAGCACCGTCGGGGGACTAGCGGGAGAGGGGCGGGAGACCCAGTACTTC. V and J are TRBV9 and TRBJ2-5; 14 bases fit TRBD2. CDR3 length: 19 amino acids. The V and J ends lost 4 bases and 5 bases, in that order; junction bases with no gene match: 16. Germline CDR1 SGDLS, CDR2 YYNGEE.